This entry is about one T cell receptor (beta chain). Its cognate antigen is unknown. CDR1 LGHNA and CDR2 YNFKEQ come from the germline V gene. CDR3 length equals 17 residues. This sample stems from a study of T cells expressing NK-cell markers. Study details: Among eight sequenced donors, seven carried HCMV seropositivity while one was seronegative.

Overall study results and limits: These clonotypes, the leaders elsewhere, also led the CD3+CD56-NKG2C+ fraction in a few donors.

In generating TCR beta cDNA, 5'RACE template switching with UMIs was used. With the 5' RACE reads reprocessed, TCRdb shows one record per CDR3 protein and no DNA. The sample has about 190,000 distinct CDR3 sequences; the top ten hold 20%. This sequence was found in a man aged 18 to 69 in good health. The rearrangement uses TRBV4-2 and TRBJ1-3; TCRdb's D gene call, TRBD1, goes unchecked for lack of DNA. The sample comprised blood T cells: a sorted CD56 or NKG2C T cell subset, CD4+ or CD8+ T cells, or bulk PBMC T cells (not recorded which). Here the CDR3 reads CASSQGTGIYSGNTIYF.